These 7 T cell receptor delta chains were all obtained from the same sample, sequenced in a study of gamma-delta T cells after stem cell transplantation. TCRdb processed the RT-PCR reads again with the CATT caller. The sample shows about 3,400 delta-chain clones, around 16% of them seen only once. The material sequenced was gamma-delta T cells. The receptors here all came from a human donor. It is not recorded whose cells these are; they may come from a transplant donor.

This chain joins TRDV2 and TRDJ1; 10 bases are shared with TRDD3. The germline V gene has CDR1 GEAIGNYY and CDR2 EKD. CDR3 size: 20 residues. J gave up 0 bases and V 1 base, and 16 bases lay outside the gene matches. CDR3 protein: CACDTLMFTGGLRDTDKLIF. DNA for the CDR3: TGTGCCTGTGACACACTCATGTTTACTGGGGGATTAAGAGACACCGATAAACTCATCTTT.

The chain recombines TRDV2 with TRDJ1; the match to TRDD3 covers 8 bases. V trimming: 1 base; J trimming: 0 bases; junction bases outside the gene matches: 15. This CDR3 is 19 amino acids long. Germline lookup yields CDR1 GEAIGNYY and CDR2 EKD. The CDR3 protein is CACDTVTGGLTPHTDKLIF. The CDR3 DNA sequence: TGTGCCTGTGACACGGTTACTGGGGGTCTTACGCCACACACCGATAAACTCATCTTT.

CDR3: CACDTLLGDTGTSYTDKLIF. As DNA, the CDR3 is TGTGCCTGTGACACCCTACTGGGGGATACAGGGACCTCGTACACCGATAAACTCATCTTT. The chain has TRDV2 and TRDJ1; 12 bases map to TRDD3. Germline V CDR1 and CDR2: GEAIGNYY, EKD. This CDR3 comprises 20 residues. Trimming removed 0 bases from V and 0 bases from J; junction bases left unmatched: 13.

This clone was counted only a few times. Translating this DNA gives a protein that differs at residue 13 from the TCRdb one, which belongs to a much larger clone; a read error is likely, and the protein shown is this translation. The CDR3 DNA is TGTGCCTGTGACAGAATTGGTCCCAAGACCGATAAACCCATCTTT. Residues: CACDRIGPKTDKPIF. The J gene is TRDJ1, the V gene TRDV2; no clear D gene. CDR1 is GEAIGNYY, CDR2 EKD, per germline. This CDR3 is 15 amino acids long.

This clone qualifies as medium-sized (0.01 to 0.1%). The chain uses TRDV2 and TRDJ1; 11 nucleotides line up with TRDD3. The germline V gene has CDR1 GEAIGNYY and CDR2 EKD. The junction had 12 bases not matched to a gene; V was cut back by 1 base and J by 9 bases. The CDR3 contains 16 residues. CDR3 region: CACDTGNWGINKELIF. CDR3 DNA: TGTGCCTGTGACACAGGGAACTGGGGGATAAACAAAGAACTCATCTTT.

This clone appeared a few times. The V and J genes are TRDV2 and TRDJ1; D may be TRDD3 (7 bases). Germline V lookup: CDR1 GEAIGNYY, CDR2 EKD. This CDR3 has 20 amino acids. Trimming shortened V by 0 bases and J by 0 bases, and 25 bases separated the two germline ends. CDR3 sequence reads: CACDTVARGGPLPYTDKLIF. The CDR3 DNA is TGTGCCTGTGACACCGTCGCCCGTGGGGGACCCCTTCCGTACACCGATAAACTCATCTTT.

Here the CDR3 reads CACDAVLGDSQYTDKLIF. The CDR3 region has the DNA TGTGCCTGTGACGCCGTACTGGGGGACTCCCAGTACACCGATAAACTCATCTTT. The rearrangement links TRDV2 to TRDJ1, with 9 bases fitting TRDD3. Trimming removed 3 bases from V and 0 bases from J; junction bases left unmatched: 13. The CDR3 consists of 18 residues. CDR1 is GEAIGNYY and CDR2 is EKD in the germline V gene.